Shown below are 32 T cell receptor beta chains from a single sample sequenced in a study of T cell changes during pregnancy in multiple sclerosis. Here immunoSEQ multiplex PCR was the method, and the copy in TCRdb shows in-frame clones only, minus some. Of some 120,000 clones in the sample, more than 85% were seen once. Here the sequenced sample was peripheral blood, taken in the third trimester of pregnancy. These receptor sequences come from a female donor with multiple sclerosis, enrolled in a pregnancy study.

The V gene is TRBV5-1, the J gene TRBJ1-5, with D possibly matching TRBD1 (6 bases). CDR3 length: 13 residues. Germline-derived CDR1 and CDR2 are SGHRS and YFSETQ. Trimming stripped 0 bases from V and 7 bases from J, with 8 bases between. CDR3 sequence reads: CASSLDRDQPQHF. CDR3 sequence (DNA): TGCGCCAGCAGCTTGGACAGGGACCAGCCCCAGCATTTT.

This rearrangement joins TRBV19 to TRBJ2-2; 10 positions match TRBD1. V trimming: 10 bases; J trimming: 2 bases; junction bases outside the gene matches: 4. CDR3 length: 14 residues. The germline gives CDR1 LNHDA, CDR2 SQIVND (reference sequence). The CDR3 DNA sequence: TGTGCCACCCGACAGGGGGCCAACACCGGGGAGCTGTTTTTT. Protein: CATRQGANTGELFF.

The chain couples TRBV5-4 to TRBJ1-2, with 9 bases matching TRBD1. This CDR3 has 13 amino acids. J gave up 4 bases and V 7 bases, and 5 bases lay outside the gene matches. Germline lookup yields CDR1 SGHNT and CDR2 YYREEE (reference sequence). Here the CDR3 reads CASHSTGGYGYTF. The CDR3 DNA reads as TGTGCCAGCCATTCGACAGGGGGCTATGGCTACACCTTC.

The rearrangement links TRBV15 to TRBJ2-1; tentatively, D is TRBD2 (7 bases). V gave up 5 bases and J gave up 7 bases, with 21 bases separating them. In germline, CDR1 is LNHNV, CDR2 YYDKDF (reference sequence). This CDR3 is built from 16 residues. The CDR3 sequence is CATSGGPRGEGNEQFF. CDR3 nucleotide sequence: TGTGCCACCAGCGGGGGCCCAAGGGGGGAGGGGAATGAGCAGTTCTTC.

The V gene is TRBV7-3, the J gene TRBJ1-1, with D perhaps TRBD1 (6 bases). Per germline, CDR1 SGHTA and CDR2 FQGTGA. The V end was cut by 5 bases, the J end by 1 base, with 11 bases between. This CDR3 comprises 14 residues. The CDR3 loop reads CASSPGAANTEAFF. The CDR3 DNA follows: TGTGCCAGCAGCCCAGGGGCTGCGAACACTGAAGCTTTCTTT.

The chain uses TRBV15 and TRBJ2-7; 12 nucleotides agree with TRBD2. The germline gives CDR1 LNHNV, CDR2 YYDKDF (reference sequence). Trimming at V came to 3 bases and at J to 2 bases, leaving 2 bases not matched to a gene. This CDR3 region has 15 residues. The CDR3 protein is CATSSGLAGTYEQYF. The CDR3 DNA sequence: TGTGCCACCAGCAGTGGACTAGCGGGGACCTACGAGCAGTACTTC.

V gene TRBV6-5 combines with J gene TRBJ2-7; tentative D call: TRBD1 (5 bases). V lost 1 base and J lost 2, with 12 bases in between. CDR3 length equals 15 residues. Germline V gene lookup returns CDR1 MNHEY and CDR2 SVGAGI. CDR3 nucleotide sequence: TGTGCCAGCAGTTACTTCAAGACAGTCCCCTACGAGCAGTACTTC. Translating gives CASSYFKTVPYEQYF.

The V gene is TRBV11-2, the J gene TRBJ2-2; 8 positions agree with TRBD1. This CDR3 comprises 13 residues. J gave up 7 bases and V 5 bases, and 3 bases lay outside the gene matches. Germline V lookup: CDR1 SGHAT, CDR2 FQNNGV. This CDR3 reads CASSRQGHGELFF. CDR3 nucleotides: TGTGCCAGCAGCCGACAGGGGCACGGGGAGCTGTTTTTT.

The genes are TRBV2 and TRBJ2-7; a possible D gene is TRBD1 (6 bases). Germline assignment: CDR1 SNHLY and CDR2 FYNNEI. The CDR3 sequence is 12 residues long. Trimming stripped 9 bases from V and 4 bases from J, with 13 bases between. CDR3 sequence: CASAAGEYEQYF. The CDR3 bases are TGTGCCAGTGCGGCAGGGGAATACGAGCAGTACTTC.

The chain uses TRBV5-8 and TRBJ1-1, with 7 positions matching TRBD1. V lost 5 bases and J lost 7; bases outside the gene matches: 14. The germline gives CDR1 SGHTS, CDR2 YDEGEE. The CDR3 covers 15 residues. CDR3 nucleotides: TGTGCCAGCAGACTCAGGGGGAGTAAGTTGAGTGAAGCTTTCTTT. Protein product: CASRLRGSKLSEAFF.

This clone was seen a single time. V gene TRBV19 combines with J gene TRBJ2-4; perhaps TRBD1 as D (5 bases). Per germline, CDR1 LNHDA and CDR2 SQIVND (reference sequence). Trimming took 1 base from V and 2 from J, leaving 9 bases between them. CDR3 size: 15 residues. CDR3 bases: TGTGCCAGTAGTATAGGACAGACCTCCAAAAACATTCAGTACTTC. Translation: CASSIGQTSKNIQYF. Full variable domain (rest looked up from reference TRBV19 and TRBJ2-4): DGGITQSPKYLFRKEGQNVTLSCEQNLNHDAMYWYRQDPGQGLRLIYYSQIVNDFQKGDIAEGYSVSREKKESFPLTVTSAQKNPTAFYLCASSIGQTSKNIQYFGAGTRLSVL.

The genes are TRBV10-2 and TRBJ1-2; no clear D. This CDR3 contains 15 residues. The V end was cut by 2 bases, the J end by 1 base, with 11 bases between. Germline V gene sequence: CDR1 WSHSY, CDR2 SAAADI. CDR3 in DNA: TGCGCCAGCAGTGAGCCGGGAACCAGTAACTATGGCTACACCTTC. Encoded protein: CASSEPGTSNYGYTF.

The chain carries TRBV28 and TRBJ2-1; the D is unclear. The germline V gene encodes CDR1 MDHEN and CDR2 SYDVKM. This CDR3 has 13 residues. Trimming left V 4 bases short and J 7 bases short, with 11 bases between. The CDR3 region is CASSSPERNEQFF. The CDR3 DNA reads as TGTGCCAGCAGTTCACCCGAGAGGAATGAGCAGTTCTTC.

This clone was seen a few times. J is TRBJ1-5 and V is TRBV28; D ambiguous. Trimming left V 7 bases short and J 6 bases short, with 22 bases between. The V gene's germline CDR1 is MDHEN and CDR2 SYDVKM. The CDR3 consists of 16 residues. Written as DNA, the CDR3 is TGTGCCAGCACCCCTTCAGCGGGGAGACGGGGTCAGCCCCAGCATTTT. Its translation: CASTPSAGRRGQPQHF.

This chain connects TRBV7-8 to TRBJ2-7; a weak D match, TRBD2 (5 bases). Germline-derived CDR1 and CDR2 are SGHVS and FQNEAQ. With 6 bases removed from V and 0 bases from J, the gap between germline ends came to 15 bases. The CDR3 extends over 15 amino acids. The CDR3 protein is CASSLGRGSSYEQYF. CDR3 nucleotides: TGTGCCAGCAGTCTCGGACGGGGAAGCTCCTACGAGCAGTACTTC.

V and J are TRBV15 and TRBJ1-1, with TRBD1 as a possible D gene (5 bases). Trimming cost V 2 bases and J 4 bases, with 17 bases left between them. Germline V gene sequence: CDR1 LNHNV, CDR2 YYDKDF (reference sequence). This CDR3 contains 16 residues. In nucleotides, the CDR3 is TGTGCCACCAGCAGATTTCAGGGAACGGGAGGCACTGAAGCTTTCTTT. It codes for CATSRFQGTGGTEAFF.

This chain connects TRBV2 to TRBJ2-1; the match to TRBD2 covers 10 bases. Germline CDR1 reads SNHLY; CDR2 reads FYNNEI. The V segment lost 8 bases and the J segment 3 bases; nucleotides outside the gene matches: 10. The CDR3 is made up of 16 amino acids. The CDR3 DNA sequence: TGTGCCAGCCGACTAGGAAGGACTAGCGGCTACAATGAGCAGTTCTTC. As protein: CASRLGRTSGYNEQFF.

V and J are TRBV4-1 and TRBJ1-2; TRBD1 matches 7 bases. This CDR3 has 16 residues. V lost 3 bases, J lost 5 bases, and 12 bases stayed unmatched. Germline CDR1 reads MGHRA; CDR2 reads YSYEKL. In DNA form, the CDR3 reads TGCGCCAGCAGCCACCCCGTGGGACAGTTTTTATATGGCTACACCTTC. Translated, it gives CASSHPVGQFLYGYTF.

This chain joins TRBV7-8 and TRBJ2-1; D possibly corresponds to TRBD2 (6 bases). Trimming took off 5 bases at V and 6 bases at J, with 17 bases between the two ends. Germline values: CDR1 SGHVS, CDR2 FQNEAQ. The length of the CDR3 is 15 residues. Here the CDR3 reads CASSPESLGGNEQFF. CDR3 sequence (DNA): TGTGCCAGCAGCCCAGAGAGCCTCGGGGGCAATGAGCAGTTCTTC.

This chain connects TRBV6-5 to TRBJ2-5; 9 bases map to TRBD1. Germline loops: CDR1 MNHEY, CDR2 SVGAGI. After removal of 10 bases from V and 4 bases from J, the junction contained 7 bases not matched to a gene. The CDR3 contains 13 residues. CDR3 coding DNA: TGTGCCATCGGGACAGGGAATCGAGAGACCCAGTACTTC. Translated: CAIGTGNRETQYF.

The count of this clone is one. The CDR3 here is CASSLGGLTTDTQYF. CDR3 DNA: TGTGCCAGCAGCTTGGGGGGGCTGACTACAGATACGCAGTATTTT. This chain connects TRBV11-2 to TRBJ2-3; weak D call: TRBD2 (7 bases). The CDR3 totals 15 residues. Between the trimmed V and J ends, which lost 3 bases and 3 bases, there was a span of 13 bases. CDR1 is SGHAT, CDR2 FQNNGV, per germline.

The J gene is TRBJ1-5, the V gene TRBV25-1; TRBD1 matches 8 bases. V was clipped by 3 bases and J by 2 bases; unmatched bases: 6. CDR3 size: 16 residues. Germline values: CDR1 MGHDK, CDR2 SYGVNS. The CDR3 nucleotides are TGTGCCAGCAGTGAGACAGGGGTTGAGGGCAATCAGCCCCAGCATTTT. Translation gives CASSETGVEGNQPQHF.

The chain combines TRBV6-1 with TRBJ1-5; 7 nucleotides line up with TRBD1. The CDR3 runs 15 residues. CDR1 and CDR2 (germline): MNHNS, SASEGT. Losses at the gene ends were 8 bases for V and 3 bases for J; bases not matched to a gene: 10. The chain's CDR3 is CASVRTGVINQPQHF. For the CDR3, the DNA is TGTGCCAGCGTCAGAACAGGGGTCATCAATCAGCCCCAGCATTTT.

The V call is TRBV27, the J call TRBJ1-2; 8 bases align to TRBD1. The V gene end was trimmed by 2 bases and the J gene end by 8 bases; junction bases not matched to a gene: 7. The CDR3 loop spans 14 amino acids. Germline lookup yields CDR1 MNHEY and CDR2 SMNVEV (reference sequence). This CDR3 is CASSLSPGGGGYTF. CDR3 bases: TGTGCCAGCAGTTTAAGTCCAGGGGGCGGAGGCTACACCTTC.

The rearrangement uses TRBV9 and TRBJ1-3; tentative D call: TRBD1 (6 bases). The V gene's germline CDR1 is SGDLS and CDR2 YYNGEE. The CDR3 runs to 16 residues. The V and J ends lost 3 bases and 1 base respectively, with 14 bases between them. CDR3 DNA sequence: TGTGCCAGCAGCGCCGTAGGGGGATGGTCTGGAAACACCATATATTTT. This sequence encodes CASSAVGGWSGNTIYF.

V usage is TRBV19 and J usage is TRBJ1-5; D call uncertain. CDR3 size: 12 residues. Germline-derived CDR1 and CDR2 are LNHDA and SQIVND (reference sequence). Trimming left V 3 bases short and J 4 bases short, with 4 bases between. CDR3 amino acids: CASSIPNQPQHF. The CDR3 bases are TGTGCCAGTAGTATTCCTAATCAGCCCCAGCATTTT.

The chain couples TRBV10-3 to TRBJ2-7, with 9 bases aligning to TRBD1. The length of the CDR3 is 16 residues. J lost 1 base, V lost 1 base, and 5 bases had no gene match. CDR1 and CDR2 from the germline V gene are ENHRY and SYGVKD. The CDR3 DNA sequence: TGTGCCATCAGTGAGTTCAGGACAGGGGTTTCCTACGAGCAGTACTTC. Protein: CAISEFRTGVSYEQYF.

The V gene is TRBV6-5, the J gene TRBJ2-3, with D unclear. There are 15 residues in the CDR3. The germline V gene encodes CDR1 MNHEY and CDR2 SVGAGI. Trimming pared 5 bases from V and 0 bases from J, leaving 12 bases between. The CDR3 sequence is CASSKFKLSTDTQYF. Here the CDR3 DNA reads TGTGCCAGCAGTAAATTTAAGCTGAGCACAGATACGCAGTATTTT.

This rearrangement joins TRBV29-1 to TRBJ2-3; 10 nucleotides match TRBD2. From germline, CDR1 is SQVTM and CDR2 ANQGSEA. V trimming: 3 bases; J trimming: 1 base; junction bases outside the gene matches: 7. CDR3 length: 16 residues. Written as DNA, the CDR3 is TGCAGCGTTGACCCCGGACTAGCGGTTCGCACAGATACGCAGTATTTT. Translated: CSVDPGLAVRTDTQYF.

The chain couples TRBV11-3 to TRBJ1-6; a weak D match, TRBD1 (6 bases). V was cut by 5 bases and J by 9 bases, with 11 bases left in between. The CDR3 is made up of 13 amino acids. Germline CDR1 SGHNT, CDR2 YENEEA. CDR3 bases: TGTGCCAGCAGCGCGCAAGGGGGTTCACCCCTCCACTTT. Encoded protein: CASSAQGGSPLHF. Filled out from reference TRBV11-3 and TRBJ1-6, the complete variable domain reads EAGVVQSPRYKIIEKKQPVAFWCNPISGHNTLYWYLQNLGQGPELLIRYENEEAVDDSQLPKDRFSAERLKGVDSTLKIQPAELGDSAVYLCASSAQGGSPLHFGNGTRLTVT.

J is TRBJ1-1 and V is TRBV9; TRBD1 might be the D (5 bases). V lost 4 bases, J lost 0 bases, and 19 bases lay in between. CDR3 size: 17 residues. The V gene's germline CDR1 is SGDLS and CDR2 YYNGEE. DNA for the CDR3: TGTGCCAGCAGCAGAACCTGGGGGGGAGAAATGAACACTGAAGCTTTCTTT. Protein sequence: CASSRTWGGEMNTEAFF.

The chain carries TRBV30 and TRBJ2-7, with TRBD2 matching over 7 bases. V dropped 7 bases and J dropped 3; count of bases not matched to a gene: 6. In germline, CDR1 is GTSNPN, CDR2 SVGIG (reference sequence). The CDR3 runs to 12 residues. This CDR3 is CALTGGSYEQYF. CDR3 sequence (DNA): TGTGCCTTGACCGGGGGGAGCTACGAGCAGTACTTC.